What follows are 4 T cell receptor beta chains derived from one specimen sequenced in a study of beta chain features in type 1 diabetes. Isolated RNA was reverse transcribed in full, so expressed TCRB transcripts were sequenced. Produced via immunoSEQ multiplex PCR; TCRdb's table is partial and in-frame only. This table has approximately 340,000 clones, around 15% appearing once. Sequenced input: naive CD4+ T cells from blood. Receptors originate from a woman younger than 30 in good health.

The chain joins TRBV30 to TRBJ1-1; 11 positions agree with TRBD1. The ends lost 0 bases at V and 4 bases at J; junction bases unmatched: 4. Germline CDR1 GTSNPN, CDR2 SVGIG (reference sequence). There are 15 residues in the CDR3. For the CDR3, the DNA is TGTGCCTGGAGTGTACGAGGGACAGGGGGCACTGAAGCTTTCTTT. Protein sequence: CAWSVRGTGGTEAFF.

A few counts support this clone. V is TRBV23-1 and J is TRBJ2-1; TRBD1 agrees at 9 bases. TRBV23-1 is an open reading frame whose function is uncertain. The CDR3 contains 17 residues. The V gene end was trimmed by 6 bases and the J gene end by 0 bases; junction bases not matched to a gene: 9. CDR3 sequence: CASRADRGIRSYNEQFF. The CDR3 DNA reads TGCGCCAGCAGGGCGGACAGGGGAATCCGCTCCTACAATGAGCAGTTCTTC.

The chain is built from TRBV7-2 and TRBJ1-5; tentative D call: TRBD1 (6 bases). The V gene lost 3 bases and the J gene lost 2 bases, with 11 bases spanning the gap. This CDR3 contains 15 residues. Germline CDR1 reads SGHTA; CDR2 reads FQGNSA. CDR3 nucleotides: TGTGCCAGCAGCTTTGGGCCAGGGGGCAATCAGCCCCAGCATTTT. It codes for CASSFGPGGNQPQHF. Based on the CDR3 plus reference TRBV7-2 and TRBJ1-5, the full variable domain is GAGVSQSPSNKVTEKGKDVELRCDPISGHTALYWYRQSLGQGLEFLIYFQGNSAPDKSGLPSDRFSAERTGGSVSTLTIQRTQQEDSAVYLCASSFGPGGNQPQHFGDGTRLSIL.

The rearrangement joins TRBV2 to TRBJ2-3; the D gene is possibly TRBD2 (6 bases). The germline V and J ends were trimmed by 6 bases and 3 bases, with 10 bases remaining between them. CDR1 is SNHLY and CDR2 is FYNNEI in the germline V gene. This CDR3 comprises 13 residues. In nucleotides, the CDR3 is TGTGCCAGCAGCGGGAGTATTACAGATACGCAGTATTTT. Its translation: CASSGSITDTQYF. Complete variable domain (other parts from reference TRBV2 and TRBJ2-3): EPEVTQTPSHQVTQMGQEVILRCVPISNHLYFYWYRQILGQKVEFLVSFYNNEISEKSEIFDDQFSVERPDGSNFTLKIRSTKLEDSAMYFCASSGSITDTQYFGPGTRLTVL.